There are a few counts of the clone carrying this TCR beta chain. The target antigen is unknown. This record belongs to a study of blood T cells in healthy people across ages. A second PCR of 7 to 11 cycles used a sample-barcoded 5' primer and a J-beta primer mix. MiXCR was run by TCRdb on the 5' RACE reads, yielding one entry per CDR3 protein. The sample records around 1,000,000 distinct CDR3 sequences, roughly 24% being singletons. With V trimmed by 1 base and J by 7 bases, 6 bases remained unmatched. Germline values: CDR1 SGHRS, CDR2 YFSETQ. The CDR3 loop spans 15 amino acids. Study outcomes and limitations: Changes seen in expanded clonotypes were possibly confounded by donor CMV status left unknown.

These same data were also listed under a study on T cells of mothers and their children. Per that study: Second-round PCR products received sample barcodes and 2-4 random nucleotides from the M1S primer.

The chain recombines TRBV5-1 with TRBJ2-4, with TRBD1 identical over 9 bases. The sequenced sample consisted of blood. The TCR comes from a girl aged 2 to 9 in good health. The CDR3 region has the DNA TGCGCCAGCAGCTTGCGGTTCGACAGGGGGAACATTCAGTACTTC. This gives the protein CASSLRFDRGNIQYF.